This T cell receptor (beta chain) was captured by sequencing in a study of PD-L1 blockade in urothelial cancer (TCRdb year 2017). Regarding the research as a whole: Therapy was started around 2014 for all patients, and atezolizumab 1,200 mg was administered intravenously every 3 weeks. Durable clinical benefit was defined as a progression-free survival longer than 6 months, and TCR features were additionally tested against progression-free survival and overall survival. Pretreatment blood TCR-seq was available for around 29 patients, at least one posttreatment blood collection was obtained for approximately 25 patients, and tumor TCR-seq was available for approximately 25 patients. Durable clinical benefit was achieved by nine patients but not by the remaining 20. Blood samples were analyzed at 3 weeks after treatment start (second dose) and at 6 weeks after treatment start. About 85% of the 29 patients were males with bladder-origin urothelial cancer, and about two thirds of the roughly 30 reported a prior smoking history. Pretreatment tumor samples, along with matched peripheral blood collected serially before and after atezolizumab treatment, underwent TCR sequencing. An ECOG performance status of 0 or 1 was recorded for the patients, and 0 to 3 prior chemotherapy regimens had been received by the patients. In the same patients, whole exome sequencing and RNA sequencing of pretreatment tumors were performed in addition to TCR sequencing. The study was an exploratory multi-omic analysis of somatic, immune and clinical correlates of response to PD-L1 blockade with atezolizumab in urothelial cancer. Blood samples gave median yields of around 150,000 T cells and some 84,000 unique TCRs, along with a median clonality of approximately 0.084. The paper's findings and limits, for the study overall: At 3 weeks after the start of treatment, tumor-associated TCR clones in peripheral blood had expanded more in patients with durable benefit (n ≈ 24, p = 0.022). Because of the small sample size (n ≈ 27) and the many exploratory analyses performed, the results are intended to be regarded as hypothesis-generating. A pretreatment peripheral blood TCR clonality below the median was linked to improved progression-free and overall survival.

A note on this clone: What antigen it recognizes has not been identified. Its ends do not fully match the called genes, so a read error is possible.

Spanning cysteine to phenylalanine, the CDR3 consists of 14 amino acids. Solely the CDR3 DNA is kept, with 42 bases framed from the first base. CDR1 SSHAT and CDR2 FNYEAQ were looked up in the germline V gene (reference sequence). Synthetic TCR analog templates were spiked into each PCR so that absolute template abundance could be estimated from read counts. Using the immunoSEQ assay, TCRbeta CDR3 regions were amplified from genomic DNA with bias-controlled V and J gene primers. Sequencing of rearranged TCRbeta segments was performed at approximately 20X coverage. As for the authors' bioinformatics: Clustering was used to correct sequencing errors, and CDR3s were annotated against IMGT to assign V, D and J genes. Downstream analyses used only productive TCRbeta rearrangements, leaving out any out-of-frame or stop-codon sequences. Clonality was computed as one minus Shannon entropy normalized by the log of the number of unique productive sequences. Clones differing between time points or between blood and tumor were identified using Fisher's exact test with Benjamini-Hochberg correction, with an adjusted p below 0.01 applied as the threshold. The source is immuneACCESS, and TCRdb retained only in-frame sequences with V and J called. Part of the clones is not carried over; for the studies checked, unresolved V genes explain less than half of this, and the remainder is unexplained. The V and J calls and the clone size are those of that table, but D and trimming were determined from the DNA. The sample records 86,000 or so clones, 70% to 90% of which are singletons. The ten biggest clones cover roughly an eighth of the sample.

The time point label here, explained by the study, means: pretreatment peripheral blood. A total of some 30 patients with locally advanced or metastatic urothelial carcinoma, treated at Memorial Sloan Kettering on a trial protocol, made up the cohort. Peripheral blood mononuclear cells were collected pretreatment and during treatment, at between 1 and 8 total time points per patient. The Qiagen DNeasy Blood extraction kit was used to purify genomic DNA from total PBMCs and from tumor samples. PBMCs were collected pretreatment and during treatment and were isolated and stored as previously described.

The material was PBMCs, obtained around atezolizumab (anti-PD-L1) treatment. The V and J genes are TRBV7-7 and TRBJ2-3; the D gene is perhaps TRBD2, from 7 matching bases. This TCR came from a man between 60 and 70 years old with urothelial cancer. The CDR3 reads CASSLEYREGTQYF. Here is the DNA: TGTGCTAGCAGCTTAGAGTACAGGGAGGGGACGCAGTATTTT.